The 3 T cell receptor beta chains in this list originate from one sample, sequenced in a study of blood T cell repertoires in COVID-19 (dated by TCRdb to between 2020 and 2021). Libraries were constructed by the immunoSEQ multiplex PCR assay. TCRdb's version of the immuneACCESS table is confined to in-frame rearrangements and falls short of the full clone set. An unresolved V gene accounts for under half of the shortfall where checked; the remainder is of unknown origin. In all, the sample holds about 29,000 clones, and roughly nine tenths of those were seen once. Of the sample, roughly 4% falls within the top ten clones. What was sequenced was peripheral blood. The receptors originated from a human donor in a cohort sampled during active COVID-19.

The chain couples TRBV3-1 (or the pseudogene TRBV3-2) to TRBJ1-1; possible D gene TRBD1, 5 bases. Germline CDR1 is LGHDT and CDR2 is YNNKEL (reference sequence). With 4 bases removed from V and 5 bases from J, the gap between germline ends came to 8 bases. The CDR3 consists of 12 residues. DNA for the CDR3: TGTGCCAGCAGCCGGGGGGGGACTGAAGCTTTCTTT. Translation: CASSRGGTEAFF.

This chain links TRBV5-6 with TRBJ2-5; possible D gene TRBD2, 5 bases. Germline CDR1 SGHDT, CDR2 YYEEEE. V lost 6 bases and J 4 bases, leaving 13 bases between the germline ends. The CDR3 sequence is 13 residues long. CDR3 DNA sequence: TGTGCCAGCACCTTACGGGGAACAGAGACCCAGTACTTC. It yields the protein CASTLRGTETQYF.

This chain uses TRBV7-3 with TRBJ1-1; no clear D gene. Between the trimmed V and J ends, which lost 0 bases and 1 base, there was a span of 9 bases. CDR3 length equals 15 residues. CDR1 is SGHTA, CDR2 FQGTGA, per germline. For the CDR3, the DNA is TGTGCCAGCAGCTTAACGGGCCAGCCGAACACTGAAGCTTTCTTT. Amino acid sequence: CASSLTGQPNTEAFF.